Detailed here is one TCR beta chain. What it binds is not known. This sample stems from a study of cytomegalovirus exposure and HLA in healthy donors. Overall study results and limits: Later analysis showed TCR association rates varying by HLA locus, highest for DRB1 and lowest for HLA-C. CMV serostatus was the only immune exposure information that was available. Most CMV-associated TCR beta chains were later found to appear HLA-restricted. The study recorded around 160 TCR beta chains that were cytomegalovirus-associated.

The germline gives CDR1 MDHEN, CDR2 SYDVKM. The CDR3 totals 13 residues. Trimming pared 6 bases from V and 4 bases from J, leaving 10 bases between. The study ran its PCR with 60 Vbeta and 13 Jbeta primers. Sequencing was performed with immunoSEQ multiplex PCR; in TCRdb, only in-frame clones are kept and a portion is missing. The data contain 55,000 to 70,000 clones, around 78% of them singletons. The clonotype was recovered from a man between 18 and 29 years old in good health and CMV-seropositive. The source material was PBMCs. The chain links TRBV28 to TRBJ1-5; D may be TRBD1 (5 bases). The CDR3 DNA reads as TGTGCCAGCAGGCAGGGAAGTAATCAGCCCCAGCATTTT. It is translated as CASRQGSNQPQHF.